Below are 30 T cell receptor beta chains sequenced from a single sample in a study of blood T cell repertoires in COVID-19. The method was immunoSEQ multiplex PCR; TCRdb's version includes in-frame clones alone and lacks a portion of them. The sample has some 60,000 clones, approximately 91% seen once. The specimen was peripheral blood. These receptor sequences come from a human donor in a cohort sampled during active COVID-19.

The chain recombines TRBV18 with TRBJ2-3; 8 nucleotides line up with TRBD2. V was pared by 6 bases and J by 4 bases, with 12 bases of the junction left unmatched. Germline CDR1 KGHSH, CDR2 LQKENI. The CDR3 consists of 16 residues. The CDR3 region has the DNA TGTGCCAGCTCCCCCAATGCAGCGGGAGTCGCAGATACGCAGTATTTT. Protein sequence: CASSPNAAGVADTQYF.

The chain links TRBV9 to TRBJ1-4, with a possible D match to TRBD1 (5 bases). The germline CDR1 and CDR2 sequences are SGDLS and YYNGEE. This CDR3 spans 14 amino acids. The ends were cut back, 1 base at V and 3 bases at J, with 7 bases in the middle. In nucleotides, the CDR3 is TGTGCCAGCAGCGTACAGGGTCCTAATGAAAAACTGTTTTTT. Translating it yields CASSVQGPNEKLFF.

The chain carries TRBV5-1 and TRBJ2-2; TRBD1 matches 12 bases. Germline V gene data show CDR1 as SGHRS and CDR2 as YFSETQ. The length of the CDR3 is 17 residues. V lost 3 bases to trimming and J lost 4 bases; unmatched junction nucleotides: 7. CDR3 sequence (DNA): TGCGCCAGCAGCTGGGGACAGGGGGCGATGGGCACCGGGGAGCTGTTTTTT. Translating it yields CASSWGQGAMGTGELFF.

The chain carries TRBV4-2 and TRBJ2-7, with D possibly being TRBD2 (5 bases). CDR1 LGHNA and CDR2 YNFKEQ come from the germline V gene. This CDR3 has 13 amino acids. Trimming took 0 bases from V and 7 from J, leaving 10 bases between them. CDR3 coding DNA: TGTGCCAGCAGCCAAGATCGCCCGGGAGAGCAGTACTTC. Its translation is CASSQDRPGEQYF.

The chain carries TRBV7-6 and TRBJ2-3, with 12 bases matching TRBD2. The CDR3 extends over 20 amino acids. The V segment lost 5 bases and the J segment 0 bases; nucleotides outside the gene matches: 15. CDR1 SGHVS and CDR2 FNYEAQ come from the germline V gene. The CDR3 here is CASSHTLSSGRESSTDTQYF. The CDR3 bases are TGTGCCAGCAGCCACACTCTTTCTAGCGGGAGGGAATCTAGCACAGATACGCAGTATTTT.

This chain links TRBV7-2 with TRBJ2-1, with 10 positions matching TRBD1. The CDR3 has 15 amino acids. CDR1 is SGHTA, CDR2 FQGNSA, per germline. V shed 4 bases and J 7 bases; nucleotides not matched to a gene: 7. In DNA form, the CDR3 reads TGTGCCAGCAGCTCGGGCCCGGGACAGGGGAATGAGCAGTTCTTC. This translates into CASSSGPGQGNEQFF. Full variable domain (missing parts from reference TRBV7-2 and TRBJ2-1): GAGVSQSPSNKVTEKGKDVELRCDPISGHTALYWYRQSLGQGLEFLIYFQGNSAPDKSGLPSDRFSAERTGGSVSTLTIQRTQQEDSAVYLCASSSGPGQGNEQFFGPGTRLTVL.

The chain couples TRBV7-2 to TRBJ2-1; tentatively, D is TRBD2 (5 bases). CDR3 length: 13 residues. CDR1 is SGHTA and CDR2 is FQGNSA in the germline V gene. Trimming shortened V by 3 bases and J by 3 bases, and 6 bases separated the two germline ends. For the CDR3, the DNA is TGTGCCAGCAGCTTTGGAGGCTACAATGAGCAGTTCTTC. Protein: CASSFGGYNEQFF.

This chain uses TRBV24-1 with TRBJ2-3; 7 bases agree with TRBD2. Germline V gives CDR1 KGHDR, CDR2 SFDVKD. V shed 12 bases and J 0 bases; nucleotides not matched to a gene: 5. The CDR3 has 13 amino acids. CDR3 in amino acids: CASGGGSTDTQYF. For the CDR3, the DNA is TGTGCCTCTGGGGGGGGGAGCACAGATACGCAGTATTTT.

The chain joins TRBV7-8 to TRBJ1-2, with a tentative D call TRBD1 (6 bases). The CDR3 loop spans 15 amino acids. Germline lookup yields CDR1 SGHVS and CDR2 FQNEAQ. V was trimmed by 2 bases and J by 7 bases, leaving 17 bases between them. The CDR3 bases are TGTGCCAGCAGCTTACGGACAGCTAAAAGGGGTGGCTACACCTTC. It specifies CASSLRTAKRGGYTF.

The rearrangement uses TRBV10-3 and TRBJ2-3; 10 bases agree with TRBD2. J gave up 1 base and V 8 bases, and 6 bases lay outside the gene matches. CDR3 length equals 15 residues. The germline CDR1 and CDR2 sequences are ENHRY and SYGVKD. This chain's CDR3 is CAIGAGTSGTDTQYF. CDR3 nucleotide sequence: TGTGCCATCGGAGCCGGGACTAGCGGCACAGATACGCAGTATTTT.

The CDR3 DNA sequence: TGCGCCAGCAGCTTTGTAAGCGGGCCACAAGAGACCCAGTACTTC. Protein sequence: CASSFVSGPQETQYF. V gene TRBV5-1 combines with J gene TRBJ2-5; TRBD2 is a possible D gene (6 bases). V lost 2 bases to trimming and J lost 2 bases, with 13 bases between them. The germline V gene encodes CDR1 SGHRS and CDR2 YFSETQ. The CDR3 totals 15 residues.

The chain has TRBV7-2 and TRBJ2-7; 10 nucleotides agree with TRBD1. The CDR3 loop spans 15 amino acids. Germline V lookup: CDR1 SGHTA, CDR2 FQGNSA. After removal of 6 bases from V and 3 bases from J, the junction contained 8 bases not matched to a gene. In DNA, the CDR3 is TGTGCCAGCAGTCCCGGACAGGGGGGGTACTACGAGCAGTACTTC. It encodes CASSPGQGGYYEQYF.

This chain uses TRBV7-9 with TRBJ2-6; D is ambiguous. V lost 1 base to trimming and J lost 2 bases, with 18 bases between them. CDR1 and CDR2 from the germline V gene are SEHNR and FQNEAQ (reference sequence). This CDR3 region has 19 residues. The CDR3 sequence: CASSLGVDIMSPGANVLTF. For the CDR3, the DNA is TGTGCCAGCAGCTTAGGGGTAGACATAATGAGCCCTGGGGCCAACGTCCTGACTTTC.

The chain has TRBV3-1 (or the pseudogene TRBV3-2) and TRBJ1-5, with D possibly TRBD1 on 5 matching bases. Germline CDR1 is LGHDT and CDR2 is YNNKEL (reference sequence). The CDR3 is 15 residues long. V lost 3 bases and J lost 3, with 12 bases in between. This CDR3 reads CASSQGGGINQPQHF. CDR3 nucleotide sequence: TGTGCCAGCAGCCAGGGGGGAGGGATCAATCAGCCCCAGCATTTT.

The chain employs TRBV2 and TRBJ1-2; D possibly corresponds to TRBD1 (5 bases). This CDR3 spans 14 amino acids. V shed 4 bases and J shed 0 bases, with 9 bases lying between them. CDR1 and CDR2 from the germline V gene are SNHLY and FYNNEI. The CDR3 loop reads CASSVDSSNYGYTF. The CDR3 DNA sequence: TGTGCCAGCAGTGTTGACAGTTCTAACTATGGCTACACCTTC. The complete variable domain, with remaining parts taken from reference TRBV2 and TRBJ1-2, reads EPEVTQTPSHQVTQMGQEVILRCVPISNHLYFYWYRQILGQKVEFLVSFYNNEISEKSEIFDDQFSVERPDGSNFTLKIRSTKLEDSAMYFCASSVDSSNYGYTFGSGTRLTVV.

This clone occurred once. The chain employs TRBV11-3 and TRBJ2-5; 9 bases fit TRBD1. CDR3 length: 15 amino acids. The germline V gene has CDR1 SGHNT and CDR2 YENEEA. V trimming: 5 bases; J trimming: 2 bases; junction bases outside the gene matches: 6. In DNA form, the CDR3 reads TGTGCCAGCAGCAAAGGACAGGGGACTCAAGAGACCCAGTACTTC. Protein product: CASSKGQGTQETQYF.

The chain carries TRBV18 and TRBJ2-5, with 10 bases lining up with TRBD1. The CDR3 covers 14 residues. V lost 5 bases and J lost 5; bases outside the gene matches: 5. Germline loops: CDR1 KGHSH, CDR2 LQKENI. CDR3 loop: CASSSGQGRETQYF. Here the CDR3 DNA reads TGTGCCAGCTCATCGGGACAGGGGCGGGAGACCCAGTACTTC.

This clone has just one count. The chain links TRBV24-1 to TRBJ2-5, with 10 bases identical to TRBD1. The CDR3 covers 18 residues. With V trimmed by 1 base and J by 1 base, 8 bases remained unmatched. Germline V gives CDR1 KGHDR, CDR2 SFDVKD. The CDR3 DNA follows: TGTGCCACCAGTGATTTACCTGGGACAGGGGCAACCCAAGAGACCCAGTACTTC. This gives the protein CATSDLPGTGATQETQYF.

The chain is built from TRBV21-1 and TRBJ2-7; TRBD1 reflects the table's D call only, with no check against the DNA. TRBV21-1 is a listed pseudogene. The length of the CDR3 is 15 residues. This CDR3 reads CASSPKGARTYEQYF. The CDR3 DNA reads TGTGCCAGCAGCCCCAAGGGGGCGAGGACGTACGAGCAGTACTTC.

This chain joins TRBV12-3 or TRBV12-4 and TRBJ2-3; 12 bases line up with TRBD2. The junction had 6 bases not matched to a gene; V was cut back by 11 bases and J by 6 bases. The CDR3 is 13 amino acids. The CDR3 reads CAGGLAGMDTQYF. DNA of the CDR3: TGTGCCGGCGGACTAGCGGGAATGGATACGCAGTATTTT.

J is TRBJ2-2 and V is TRBV6-2 or TRBV6-3, with D perhaps TRBD1 (5 bases). The ends were cut back, 5 bases at V and 2 bases at J, with 18 bases in the middle. The CDR3 extends over 17 amino acids. Germline V gene lookup returns CDR1 MNHEY and CDR2 SVGEGT. CDR3 amino acids: CASSHKLGRVNTGELFF. The CDR3 bases are TGTGCCAGCAGTCATAAATTGGGCAGGGTTAACACCGGGGAGCTGTTTTTT.

The genes are TRBV24-1 and TRBJ2-5, with TRBD1 identical over 10 bases. Germline trimming cut 4 bases from V and 1 base from J; bases unmatched to any gene: 2. CDR1 and CDR2 from the germline V gene are KGHDR and SFDVKD. The CDR3 spans 15 residues. The CDR3 here is CATSDGTGVQETQYF. In nucleotides, the CDR3 is TGTGCCACCAGTGACGGGACAGGGGTCCAAGAGACCCAGTACTTC.

This chain connects TRBV9 to TRBJ1-4; D is uncertain. Trimming shortened V by 0 bases and J by 1 base, and 4 bases separated the two germline ends. This CDR3 is built from 14 residues. Germline values: CDR1 SGDLS, CDR2 YYNGEE. CDR3 sequence (DNA): TGTGCCAGCAGCGTAGGAGGAACTAATGAAAAACTGTTTTTT. Protein sequence: CASSVGGTNEKLFF. The full variable domain, rest sourced from reference TRBV9 and TRBJ1-4, is DSGVTQTPKHLITATGQRVTLRCSPRSGDLSVYWYQQSLDQGLQFLIQYYNGEERAKGNILERFSAQQFPDLHSELNLSSLELGDSALYFCASSVGGTNEKLFFGSGTQLSVL.

The chain recombines TRBV6-2 or TRBV6-3 with TRBJ2-4, with 7 bases fitting TRBD1. Germline trimming cut 2 bases from V and 2 bases from J; bases unmatched to any gene: 12. Germline V CDR1 and CDR2: MNHEY, SVGEGT. The CDR3 loop spans 18 amino acids. The CDR3, as DNA: TGTGCCAGCAGTTACATTGTGTCGACAGGGATTACCAAAAACATTCAGTACTTC. As protein: CASSYIVSTGITKNIQYF.

As to this clone: Other DNA sequences in the sample encode the same CDR3. The rearrangement joins TRBV27 to TRBJ2-7; D might be TRBD2 (6 bases). Trimming cost V 0 bases and J 4 bases, with 7 bases left between them. Per the germline V gene, CDR1 is MNHEY and CDR2 is SMNVEV (reference sequence). This CDR3 is built from 13 residues. The CDR3 loop reads CASSLSGGYEQYF. CDR3 DNA: TGTGCCAGCAGTTTATCCGGGGGTTACGAGCAGTACTTC.

The gene calls are TRBV5-1 and TRBJ2-3; 10 bases line up with TRBD1. The CDR3 contains 15 residues. In germline, CDR1 is SGHRS, CDR2 YFSETQ. V was clipped by 5 bases and J by 0 bases; unmatched bases: 3. CDR3 in DNA: TGCGCCAGCAGACCGGGACAGGGGAGCACAGATACGCAGTATTTT. Translating gives CASRPGQGSTDTQYF.

The CDR3 DNA follows: TGTGCCAGTAGTAGCGCATTACTAGCGAGCTCCTACAATGAGCAGTTCTTC. Its translation is CASSSALLASSYNEQFF. V usage is TRBV19 and J usage is TRBJ2-1; 7 bases are a match to TRBD2. V shed 4 bases, J shed 0 bases, and the junction held 9 bases outside the gene matches. The CDR3 has 17 residues. Looked up from germline, CDR1 is LNHDA and CDR2 is SQIVND (reference sequence).

This rearrangement joins TRBV5-1 to TRBJ2-2; TRBD2 matches at 10 bases. Germline V gene lookup returns CDR1 SGHRS and CDR2 YFSETQ. There are 16 residues in the CDR3. The V and J ends lost 4 bases and 1 base, in that order; junction bases with no gene match: 4. CDR3 protein: CASSLRTSGNTGELFF. The CDR3, as DNA: TGCGCCAGCAGCCTGAGGACTAGCGGGAACACCGGGGAGCTGTTTTTT.

The V and J genes are TRBV28 and TRBJ2-5; tentative D call: TRBD1 (6 bases). CDR1 is MDHEN, CDR2 SYDVKM, per germline. The V and J ends lost 6 bases and 3 bases respectively, with 14 bases between them. The CDR3 consists of 14 residues. The CDR3, as DNA: TGTGCCAGCAGACCCGGGACACTAAAAGAGACCCAGTACTTC. It specifies CASRPGTLKETQYF.

DNA for the CDR3: TGTGCCAGCAGCTTAGGCACCTATGACAATCAGCCCCAGCATTTT. Protein: CASSLGTYDNQPQHF. V is TRBV7-2 and J is TRBJ1-5; D call uncertain. The CDR3 has 15 amino acids. The V end was cut by 1 base, the J end by 3 bases, with 10 bases between. Germline V lookup: CDR1 SGHTA, CDR2 FQGNSA.